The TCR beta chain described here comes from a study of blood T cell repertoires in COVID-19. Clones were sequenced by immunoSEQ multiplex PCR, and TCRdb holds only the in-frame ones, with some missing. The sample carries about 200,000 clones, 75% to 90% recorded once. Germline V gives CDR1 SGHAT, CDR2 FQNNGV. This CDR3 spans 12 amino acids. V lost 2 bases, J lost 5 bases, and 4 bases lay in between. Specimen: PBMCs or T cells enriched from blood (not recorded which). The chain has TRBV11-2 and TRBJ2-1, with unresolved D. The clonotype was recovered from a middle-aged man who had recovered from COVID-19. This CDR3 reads CASSLQNNEQFF. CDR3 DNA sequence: TGTGCCAGCAGCTTACAAAACAATGAGCAGTTCTTC.